Following are 20 T cell receptor beta chains from one sample sequenced in a study of T cells in Graves' hyperthyroidism and ophthalmopathy. RNA transcripts provided the source from which TCR beta CDR3 regions were amplified. Carried out on the TCR CDR3, a first-round RT-PCR used the HTBI primer set. TCRdb analysed the multiplex PCR reads with MiXCR anew, one entry per CDR3 protein. The table has 700,000 to 950,000 distinct CDR3 sequences, roughly a third seen once; the top ten hold about a third. Sequencing was performed on blood. The receptors were sampled from a woman in her thirties or forties with Graves' hyperthyroidism.

Regarding this clonotype: Given a much more abundant clone one base away, this may be a read error. This chain joins TRBV19 and TRBJ1-3; D is perhaps TRBD1 (5 bases). In germline, CDR1 is LNHDA, CDR2 SQIVND (reference sequence). The CDR3 contains 16 residues. V shed 5 bases and J shed 3 bases, with 17 bases lying between them. The CDR3 region is CASSAIGTRCGNTIYF. Here the CDR3 DNA reads TGTGCCAGTAGTGCAATCGGGACGCGCTGTGGAAACACCATATATTTT.

This chain uses TRBV4-3 with TRBJ2-5, with 7 bases matching TRBD1. The last part of the DNA fits TRBJ2-7 better; the J call may be wrong. Germline loops: CDR1 LGHNA, CDR2 YSLEER. The CDR3 runs 14 residues. The CDR3 nucleotides are TGCGCCAGCAGCCAATTAGACAGGGTAGCCGAGCAGTACTTC. Its translation is CASSQLDRVAEQYF.

The chain links TRBV7-8 to TRBJ2-2, with 15 bases aligning to TRBD2. Germline CDR1 is SGHVS and CDR2 is FQNEAQ. The CDR3 is 17 amino acids. Trimming at V came to 5 bases and at J to 8 bases, leaving 9 bases not matched to a gene. The CDR3: CASSPRTSGRAAGELFF. CDR3 bases: TGTGCCAGCAGCCCCAGGACTAGCGGGAGGGCCGCAGGGGAGCTGTTTTTT.

This clonotype showed up many times. The chain carries TRBV29-1 and TRBJ2-2; no firm D call. CDR3 size: 12 residues. V was shortened by 2 bases and J by 6 bases, with 7 bases between the two germline ends. CDR1 is SQVTM, CDR2 ANQGSEA, per germline. The CDR3 loop reads CSVEFRPGELFF. The DNA for the CDR3 is TGCAGCGTTGAATTCCGGCCCGGGGAGCTGTTTTTT.

With regard to this clonotype: This clone may be a read error of a much larger clone one base away. CDR3 sequence reads: CASSQDRGYTEALF. CDR3 sequence (DNA): TGCGCCAGCAGCCAAGATAGGGGTTACACTGAAGCTTTGTTT. V and J are TRBV4-3 and TRBJ1-1; possible D gene TRBD1, 5 bases. Germline CDR1 LGHNA, CDR2 YSLEER. The CDR3 extends over 14 amino acids.

The chain links TRBV2 to TRBJ2-7, with 15 bases that match TRBD2. J was trimmed by 7 bases and V by 8 bases; bases with no gene match: 9. Germline assignment: CDR1 SNHLY and CDR2 FYNNEI. The CDR3 length is 15 residues. In DNA form, the CDR3 reads TGTGCCAGCCACGGACTAGCGGGAGGGGGCAATGAGCAGTACTTC. Translated, it gives CASHGLAGGGNEQYF. The whole variable domain, remainder taken from reference TRBV2 and TRBJ2-7, is EPEVTQTPSHQVTQMGQEVILRCVPISNHLYFYWYRQILGQKVEFLVSFYNNEISEKSEIFDDQFSVERPDGSNFTLKIRSTKLEDSAMYFCASHGLAGGGNEQYFGPGTRLTVT.

Only a few counts were recorded for this clonotype. The chain uses TRBV10-1 and TRBJ2-3, with TRBD2 matching over 11 bases. The CDR3 consists of 16 residues. The germline CDR1 and CDR2 sequences are WNHNN and SYGVQD (reference sequence). V shed 0 bases, J shed 6 bases, and the junction held 5 bases outside the gene matches. The CDR3 protein is CASSESPSGGSDTQYF. The CDR3 region has the DNA TGCGCCAGCAGTGAGTCGCCTAGCGGGGGGTCGGATACGCAGTATTTT.

This clonotype appeared many times. This chain connects TRBV7-2 to TRBJ1-5; D perhaps matches TRBD1 (5 bases). Germline loops: CDR1 SGHTA, CDR2 FQGNSA. The CDR3 covers 13 residues. V was cut by 1 base and J by 9 bases, with 10 bases left in between. CDR3 amino acids: CASSLGTDRPQHF. In nucleotides, the CDR3 is TGTGCCAGCAGCTTAGGGACCGACAGGCCCCAGCATTTT. The entire variable domain, with the rest obtained from reference TRBV7-2 and TRBJ1-5, is as follows: GAGVSQSPSNKVTEKGKDVELRCDPISGHTALYWYRQSLGQGLEFLIYFQGNSAPDKSGLPSDRFSAERTGGSVSTLTIQRTQQEDSAVYLCASSLGTDRPQHFGDGTRLSIL.

The J gene is TRBJ2-7, the V gene TRBV7-2, with D tentatively TRBD1 or TRBD2 (5 bases each). Germline V gene sequence: CDR1 SGHTA, CDR2 FQGNSA. The CDR3 runs 16 residues. V lost 1 base to trimming and J lost 2 bases, with 15 bases between them. The CDR3 here is CASSLGGAGSTYEQYF. In nucleotides, the CDR3 is TGTGCCAGCAGCTTAGGAGGGGCGGGCTCGACCTACGAGCAGTACTTC.

This clonotype was observed many times. V is TRBV7-3 and J is TRBJ1-6; D ambiguous. The CDR3 loop spans 14 amino acids. Germline CDR1 reads SGHTA; CDR2 reads FQGTGA. V was clipped by 2 bases and J by 9 bases, with 11 bases between them. CDR3 DNA: TGTGCCAGCAGCTTAGGCCAAGGAATTTCACCCCTCCACTTT. It translates to CASSLGQGISPLHF.

A word on this clonotype: This may stem from a read error, because a much larger clone lies one nucleotide away. CDR3 region: CASSSYRGTETQYF. In nucleotides, the CDR3 is TGTGCCAGCAGCTCGTACAGGGGGACGGAGACCCAGTACTTC. The rearrangement uses TRBV7-2 and TRBJ2-5, with 8 bases that match TRBD1. Germline trimming cut 4 bases from V and 5 bases from J; bases unmatched to any gene: 6. The CDR3 extends over 14 amino acids. Germline V gene sequence: CDR1 SGHTA, CDR2 FQGNSA.

V is TRBV24-1 and J is TRBJ1-5, with TRBD1 matching 9 bases. The trim removed 4 bases at V and 6 bases at J, leaving 6 bases unmatched. The length of the CDR3 is 15 residues. Germline CDR1 and CDR2: KGHDR and SFDVKD. The CDR3 sequence: CATSERTGVGQPQHF. The CDR3 bases are TGTGCCACCAGTGAAAGGACAGGGGTTGGTCAGCCCCAGCATTTT.

The V and J genes are TRBV2 and TRBJ2-5; 12 bases are shared with TRBD2. Germline CDR1 is SNHLY and CDR2 is FYNNEI. The CDR3 has 15 amino acids. The V and J ends lost 7 bases and 11 bases, in that order; junction bases with no gene match: 14. DNA for the CDR3: TGTGCCAGCAAGCTACTAGCGGGGGGCACAGATACGCAGTACTTC. It yields the protein CASKLLAGGTDTQYF. Combining the CDR3 with reference TRBV2 and TRBJ2-5 gives the whole variable domain EPEVTQTPSHQVTQMGQEVILRCVPISNHLYFYWYRQILGQKVEFLVSFYNNEISEKSEIFDDQFSVERPDGSNFTLKIRSTKLEDSAMYFCASKLLAGGTDTQYFGPGTRLLVL.

About this clonotype itself: A much larger clone lies one base from this, so it may be a read error. This chain joins TRBV9 and TRBJ1-2; D is possibly TRBD1 (5 bases). Germline CDR1 reads SGDLS; CDR2 reads YYNGEE. This CDR3 region has 15 residues. The CDR3, as DNA: TGTGCCAGCGGCGTAGCGTCCAGGGTACTCGATGGCTACACCTTC. Encoded protein: CASGVASRVLDGYTF.

V is TRBV6-2 or TRBV6-3 and J is TRBJ2-7, with TRBD2 matching 7 bases. The germline gives CDR1 MNHEY, CDR2 SVGEGT. The CDR3 is made up of 15 amino acids. V lost 4 bases and J lost 0; bases outside the gene matches: 6. The CDR3 DNA reads as TGTGCCAGCAGTTTCGGACGGACTAGCTCCTACGAGCAGTACTTC. Its translation: CASSFGRTSSYEQYF.

This clonotype was counted at least ten times. CDR3 amino acids: CASSLSTSSGSYEQYF. Here the CDR3 DNA reads TGTGCCAGCAGCTTAAGTACCTCTAGCGGGAGCTACGAGCAGTACTTC. V and J are TRBV7-2 and TRBJ2-7, with TRBD2 matching 10 bases. Unmatched junction bases numbered 7, after V lost 2 bases and J lost 3 bases. The germline V gene encodes CDR1 SGHTA and CDR2 FQGNSA. This CDR3 is 16 amino acids long.

This clonotype was detected many times. The chain carries TRBV12-3 or TRBV12-4 and TRBJ1-1; no reliable D call. V shed 3 bases and J shed 0 bases, with 11 bases lying between them. The CDR3 covers 15 residues. The CDR3 loop reads CASSLWQRVNTEAFF. The CDR3 region has the DNA TGTGCCAGCAGTTTGTGGCAGCGGGTGAACACTGAAGCTTTCTTT.

This clonotype was counted a few times. V is TRBV20-1 and J is TRBJ2-5; D is ambiguous. V was pared by 5 bases and J by 2 bases, with 18 bases between. This CDR3 spans 15 amino acids. Germline loops: CDR1 DFQATT, CDR2 SNEGSKA (reference sequence). CDR3 coding DNA: TGCAGTGCTTCCAACCCCGGAAAGGAACAAGAGACCCAGTACTTC. It is translated as CSASNPGKEQETQYF.

Concerning this clonotype: Being one base from a much bigger clone, this may be a read error. The rearrangement uses TRBV29-1 and TRBJ2-5; the match to TRBD2 covers 11 bases. Germline CDR1 reads SQVTM; CDR2 reads ANQGSEA. The CDR3 is 11 amino acids. DNA of the CDR3: TGCAGCGTTGGGGCTAGCGGGAGGCAGCTCTTC. It translates to CSVGASGRQLF. The full variable domain, its missing parts supplied by reference TRBV29-1 and TRBJ2-5, is SAVISQKPSRDICQRGTSLTIQCQVDSQVTMMFWYRQQPGQSLTLIATANQGSEATYESGFVIDKFPISRPNLTFSTLTVSNMSPEDSSIYLCSVGASGRQLFGPGTRLLVL.

Concerning this clonotype: At one end, the junction sequence differs from germline, possibly due to a read error. This chain joins TRBV7-2 and TRBJ2-5, with TRBD2 identical over 12 bases. Per germline, CDR1 SGHTA and CDR2 FQGNSA. This CDR3 is built from 16 residues. The CDR3 protein is CASSRTSGTKQGTQYF. The CDR3 DNA follows: TGTGCCAGCAGCCGGACTAGCGGGACGAAACAAGGGACCCAGTACTTC.